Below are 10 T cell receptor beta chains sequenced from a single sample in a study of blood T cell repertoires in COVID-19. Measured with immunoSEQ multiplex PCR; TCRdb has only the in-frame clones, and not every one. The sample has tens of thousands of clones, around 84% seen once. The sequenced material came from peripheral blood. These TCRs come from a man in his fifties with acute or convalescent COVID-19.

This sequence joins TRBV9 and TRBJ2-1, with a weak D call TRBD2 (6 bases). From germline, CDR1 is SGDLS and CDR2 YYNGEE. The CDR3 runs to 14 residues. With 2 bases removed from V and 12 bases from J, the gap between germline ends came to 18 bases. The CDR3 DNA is TGTGCCAGCAGCGTCGGGGGTAGCGTAGGTTGGCAGTTCTTC. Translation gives CASSVGGSVGWQFF.

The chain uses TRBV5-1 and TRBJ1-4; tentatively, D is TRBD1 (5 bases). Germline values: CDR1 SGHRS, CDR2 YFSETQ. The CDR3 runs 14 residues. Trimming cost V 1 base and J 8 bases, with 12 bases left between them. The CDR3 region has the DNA TGCGCCAGCAGCTTGATGGGAGGGGAGGAAAAACTGTTTTTT. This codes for CASSLMGGEEKLFF.

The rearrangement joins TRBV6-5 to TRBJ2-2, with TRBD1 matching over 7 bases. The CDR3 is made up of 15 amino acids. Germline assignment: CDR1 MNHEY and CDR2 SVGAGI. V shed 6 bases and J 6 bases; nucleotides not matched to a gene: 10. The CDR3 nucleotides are TGTGCCAGCAGCGGTCTCATCCAGGGGGCCGGGGAGCTGTTTTTT. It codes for CASSGLIQGAGELFF.

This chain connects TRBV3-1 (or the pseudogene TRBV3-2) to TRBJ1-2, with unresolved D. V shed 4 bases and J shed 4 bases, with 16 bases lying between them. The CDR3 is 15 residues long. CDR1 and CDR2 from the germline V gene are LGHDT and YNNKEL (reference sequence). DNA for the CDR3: TGTGCCAGCAGCCCTAGGAAGGAGGTTATCTATGGCTACACCTTC. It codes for CASSPRKEVIYGYTF.

The CDR3 spells CATSDPTRDRGFTQYF. DNA of the CDR3: TGTGCCACCAGTGACCCTACCCGGGACAGGGGATTTACGCAGTATTTT. The V and J genes are TRBV24-1 and TRBJ2-3, with 10 bases lining up with TRBD1. Germline trimming cut 4 bases from V and 8 bases from J; bases unmatched to any gene: 11. The length of the CDR3 is 16 residues. CDR1 KGHDR and CDR2 SFDVKD come from the germline V gene.

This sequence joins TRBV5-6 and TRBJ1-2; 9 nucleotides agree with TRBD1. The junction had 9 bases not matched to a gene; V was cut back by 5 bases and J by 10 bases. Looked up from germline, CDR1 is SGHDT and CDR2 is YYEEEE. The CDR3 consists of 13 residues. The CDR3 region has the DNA TGTGCCAGCAGTTACAGGGGGCCCGTGGACTACACCTTC. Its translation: CASSYRGPVDYTF.

DNA for the CDR3: TGTGCCAGCAGTTTAAATAGCGGGGGCCCCTCCTACAATGAGCAGTTCTTC. Translating gives CASSLNSGGPSYNEQFF. This chain links TRBV27 with TRBJ2-1; 9 bases are a match to TRBD2. This CDR3 spans 17 amino acids. The germline V gene has CDR1 MNHEY and CDR2 SMNVEV (reference sequence). V lost 2 bases and J lost 0; bases outside the gene matches: 5.

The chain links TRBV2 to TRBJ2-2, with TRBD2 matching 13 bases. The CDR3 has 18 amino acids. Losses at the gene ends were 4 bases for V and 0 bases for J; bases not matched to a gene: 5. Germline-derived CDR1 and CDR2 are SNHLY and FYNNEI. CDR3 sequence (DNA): TGTGCCAGCAGTGGGTGGACTAGCGGGAGTGCGAACACCGGGGAGCTGTTTTTT. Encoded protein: CASSGWTSGSANTGELFF.

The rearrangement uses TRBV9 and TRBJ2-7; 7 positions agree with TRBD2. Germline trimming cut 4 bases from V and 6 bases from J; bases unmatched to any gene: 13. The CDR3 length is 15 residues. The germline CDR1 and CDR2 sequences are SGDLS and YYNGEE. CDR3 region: CASSPLETSPIEQYF. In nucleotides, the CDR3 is TGTGCCAGCAGCCCCCTCGAGACTAGCCCCATCGAGCAGTACTTC.

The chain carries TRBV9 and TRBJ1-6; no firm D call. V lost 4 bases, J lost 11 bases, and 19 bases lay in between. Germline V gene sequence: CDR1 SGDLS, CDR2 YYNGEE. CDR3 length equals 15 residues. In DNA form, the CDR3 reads TGTGCCAGCAGCCCCCGGGAGGGTTCCATTCCACCCCTCCACTTT. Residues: CASSPREGSIPPLHF.